Each of the 17 T cell receptor beta chains below was sequenced from the same sample in a study of shared clonotypes between healthy human individuals. Method: immunoSEQ multiplex PCR; TCRdb's copy keeps in-frame clones and lacks some. The sample has 1,500,000 or so clones; approximately 98.5% are singletons. Material: naive CD4+ T cells sorted from blood. This sample's subset: CD45RA+ positively selected. These receptor sequences come from a man aged 30-40 years in good health.

For the CDR3, the DNA is TGTGCCAGCAGCTTAAACCGGAGGGCCACTGAAGCTTTCTTT. Translation: CASSLNRRATEAFF. V is TRBV5-6 and J is TRBJ1-1; D call uncertain. Germline CDR1 SGHDT, CDR2 YYEEEE. The CDR3 length is 14 residues. V lost 2 bases, J lost 4 bases, and 12 bases lay in between.

The V gene is TRBV29-1, the J gene TRBJ1-1; no clear D. The CDR3 has 13 residues. Germline assignment: CDR1 SQVTM and CDR2 ANQGSEA. V was pared by 2 bases and J by 0 bases, with 7 bases between. The CDR3 nucleotides read TGCAGCGTTGAACTGGGGATGAACACTGAAGCTTTCTTT. This translates into CSVELGMNTEAFF.

This sequence joins TRBV6-5 and TRBJ1-3, with D unclear. The CDR3 loop spans 14 amino acids. CDR1 and CDR2 from the germline V gene are MNHEY and SVGAGI. V was trimmed by 5 bases and J by 4 bases, leaving 12 bases between them. The CDR3 sequence is CASSIKVAGNTIYF. The CDR3 nucleotides are TGTGCCAGCAGTATTAAGGTAGCAGGAAACACCATATATTTT.

The gene calls are TRBV4-3 and TRBJ2-6; D unclear. CDR3 size: 17 residues. V gave up 4 bases and J gave up 2 bases, with 15 bases separating them. CDR1 and CDR2 (germline): LGHNA, YSLEER. The CDR3 loop is CASSRYPLPAGANVLTF. The CDR3 bases are TGCGCCAGCAGCCGCTACCCCCTCCCCGCTGGGGCCAACGTCCTGACTTTC.

About this clone: Additional DNA sequences in this sample encode the identical CDR3. The V gene is TRBV4-3, the J gene TRBJ2-3; no firm D call. The V gene's germline CDR1 is LGHNA and CDR2 YSLEER. The CDR3 extends over 13 amino acids. V shed 0 bases and J shed 5 bases, with 6 bases lying between them. DNA of the CDR3: TGCGCCAGCAGCCAAGATCGGAGAGATACGCAGTATTTT. Translation gives CASSQDRRDTQYF.

The chain couples TRBV27 to TRBJ2-3, with TRBD2 as a possible D gene (5 bases). CDR3 length: 16 residues. V was cut by 3 bases and J by 3 bases, with 16 bases left in between. CDR1 MNHEY and CDR2 SMNVEV come from the germline V gene (reference sequence). CDR3 protein: CASSLVGAGPTDTQYF. Written as DNA, the CDR3 is TGTGCCAGCAGTTTGGTGGGTGCGGGCCCGACAGATACGCAGTATTTT.

This sequence joins TRBV28 and TRBJ2-7; D is tentatively TRBD1 or TRBD2 (6 bases each). The CDR3 has 14 residues. CDR1 is MDHEN and CDR2 is SYDVKM in the germline V gene. In DNA form, the CDR3 reads TGTGCTACTAGCACGCCGGGGGCGGTGTACGAGCAGTACTTC. It encodes CATSTPGAVYEQYF.

The chain is built from TRBV7-8 and TRBJ2-1; D call uncertain. The ends were cut back, 4 bases at V and 2 bases at J, with 9 bases in the middle. The germline V gene encodes CDR1 SGHVS and CDR2 FQNEAQ. The CDR3 extends over 14 amino acids. CDR3 in DNA: TGTGCCAGCAGCTGGACCGAGGCCTACAATGAGCAGTTCTTC. It encodes CASSWTEAYNEQFF. The full variable domain, with the rest looked up from reference TRBV7-8 and TRBJ2-1, is GAGVSQSPRYKVAKRGQDVALRCDPISGHVSLFWYQQALGQGPEFLTYFQNEAQLDKSGLPSDRFFAERPEGSVSTLKIQRTQQEDSAVYLCASSWTEAYNEQFFGPGTRLTVL.

This sequence joins TRBV6-5 and TRBJ2-7; D may be TRBD1 (6 bases). The ends were cut back, 8 bases at V and 1 base at J, with 18 bases in the middle. Per germline, CDR1 MNHEY and CDR2 SVGAGI. The CDR3 runs to 15 residues. As DNA, the CDR3 is TGTGCCAGCCGGATTACAGGGCTGGTTTCCTACGAGCAGTACTTC. Translation: CASRITGLVSYEQYF.

The chain joins TRBV11-2 to TRBJ2-7; D is uncertain. The CDR3 runs 12 residues. Germline CDR1 SGHAT, CDR2 FQNNGV. Trimming stripped 5 bases from V and 3 bases from J, with 8 bases between. The CDR3 region is CASSPLDYEQYF. The CDR3 coding sequence is TGTGCCAGCAGCCCTTTAGACTACGAGCAGTACTTC.

This clone has only one observation. The J gene is TRBJ2-7, the V gene TRBV9, with D perhaps matching TRBD2 (6 bases). Germline loops: CDR1 SGDLS, CDR2 YYNGEE. Between the trimmed V and J ends, which lost 0 bases and 6 bases, there was a span of 13 bases. This CDR3 region has 14 residues. The CDR3 reads CASSVEAGGSEQYF. CDR3 coding DNA: TGTGCCAGCAGCGTAGAAGCGGGCGGCTCCGAGCAGTACTTC.

The rearrangement uses TRBV30 and TRBJ1-2; D call uncertain. V dropped 0 bases and J dropped 5 bases, with 10 bases sitting between them. The CDR3 extends over 13 amino acids. CDR1 and CDR2 (germline): GTSNPN, SVGIG (reference sequence). CDR3 sequence: CAWSVGREYGYTF. The CDR3 DNA reads as TGTGCCTGGAGTGTAGGGAGGGAGTATGGCTACACCTTC.

V and J are TRBV5-1 and TRBJ1-4; the D is unclear. The CDR3 has 14 residues. The V and J ends lost 5 bases and 7 bases respectively, with 15 bases between them. CDR1 and CDR2 (germline): SGHRS, YFSETQ. In nucleotides, the CDR3 is TGCGCCAGCAGTCCAAGGGAGGTGGGTGAAAAACTGTTTTTT. Its translation is CASSPREVGEKLFF.

The J gene is TRBJ2-1, the V gene TRBV9; 14 nucleotides agree with TRBD2. The germline V gene encodes CDR1 SGDLS and CDR2 YYNGEE. The CDR3 is 16 residues long. The V gene end was trimmed by 7 bases and the J gene end by 7 bases; junction bases not matched to a gene: 10. The CDR3 region has the DNA TGTGCCAGCTCGGGGGGACTAGCGGGAGTTCTTAATGAGCAGTTCTTC. Translating it yields CASSGGLAGVLNEQFF.

Only one count was recorded for this clone. J is TRBJ2-1 and V is TRBV25-1, with a possible D match to TRBD2 (6 bases). The CDR3 spans 13 residues. Trimming removed 1 base from V and 10 bases from J, with 11 bases in between. Looked up from germline, CDR1 is MGHDK and CDR2 is SYGVNS. The chain's CDR3 is CASSEFTTREQFF. The CDR3 region has the DNA TGTGCCAGCAGTGAATTCACGACTAGGGAGCAGTTCTTC.

V gene TRBV5-1 combines with J gene TRBJ1-2; perhaps TRBD1 as D (5 bases). The CDR3 covers 14 residues. The germline gives CDR1 SGHRS, CDR2 YFSETQ. V was cut by 5 bases and J by 8 bases, with 19 bases left in between. The CDR3 bases are TGCGCCAGCAGTCAAACAACAGGCTTTAACGGCTACACCTTC. Encoded protein: CASSQTTGFNGYTF. Full variable domain (rest looked up from reference TRBV5-1 and TRBJ1-2): KAGVTQTPRYLIKTRGQQVTLSCSPISGHRSVSWYQQTPGQGLQFLFEYFSETQRNKGNFPGRFSGRQFSNSRSEMNVSTLELGDSALYLCASSQTTGFNGYTFGSGTRLTVV.

The DNA of the CDR3 is TGTGCCAGCAAGAGAACCTACGAGCAGTACTTC. It translates to CASKRTYEQYF. This chain connects TRBV6-1 to TRBJ2-7; no firm D call. The CDR3 runs to 11 residues. Trimming left V 7 bases short and J 2 bases short, with 6 bases between. Germline V CDR1 and CDR2: MNHNS, SASEGT.